The 32 T cell receptor beta chains in this list originate from one sample, sequenced in a study of T cell responses to AZD1222 COVID-19 vaccine. Clones were read by immunoSEQ multiplex PCR, and TCRdb kept only the in-frame ones, dropping some. This table has 95,000 to 150,000 clones, 70% to 90% appearing once. The sample in question was peripheral blood, obtained on day 0 of AZD1222 vaccination. These receptors all come from an adult in good health.

The rearrangement uses TRBV6-1 and TRBJ1-5; perhaps TRBD1 as D (5 bases). The CDR3 totals 15 residues. V lost 1 base and J 2 bases, leaving 9 bases between the germline ends. CDR1 and CDR2 (germline): MNHNS, SASEGT. CDR3 sequence (DNA): TGTGCCAGCAGTGAAGTTGGCAGGGGCAATCAGCCCCAGCATTTT. Translating it yields CASSEVGRGNQPQHF.

J is TRBJ1-3 and V is TRBV19; tentative D call: TRBD1 (5 bases). Trimming left V 5 bases short and J 0 bases short, with 11 bases between. The CDR3 length is 15 residues. Germline V gene lookup returns CDR1 LNHDA and CDR2 SQIVND (reference sequence). CDR3: CASSVGPNSGNTIYF. CDR3 coding DNA: TGTGCCAGTAGTGTGGGACCGAACTCTGGAAACACCATATATTTT.

This chain joins TRBV7-2 and TRBJ2-5; 12 bases fit TRBD2. CDR1 and CDR2 (germline): SGHTA, FQGNSA. Trimming cost V 1 base and J 3 bases; bases outside gene matches: 3. The CDR3 is made up of 16 amino acids. CDR3 region: CASSLVASGGEETQYF. The CDR3, as DNA: TGTGCCAGCAGCTTAGTTGCTAGCGGGGGGGAAGAGACCCAGTACTTC.

The V gene is TRBV28, the J gene TRBJ2-7; D possibly corresponds to TRBD2 (5 bases). CDR1 is MDHEN and CDR2 is SYDVKM in the germline V gene. Deletions cut 6 bases from V and 3 bases from J, with 12 bases between. CDR3 length: 13 amino acids. The CDR3 nucleotides are TGTGCCAGCAGCAAACCCGGGATCTACGAGCAGTACTTC. Its protein product is CASSKPGIYEQYF.

This sequence joins TRBV2 and TRBJ2-5; possible D gene TRBD1, 6 bases. Germline CDR1 is SNHLY and CDR2 is FYNNEI. V lost 5 bases to trimming and J lost 4 bases, with 14 bases between them. The CDR3 totals 14 residues. The CDR3 protein is CASSRQEIGETQYF. Here the CDR3 DNA reads TGTGCCAGCAGTCGACAGGAGATCGGAGAGACCCAGTACTTC.

The chain couples TRBV2 to TRBJ1-5, with D unclear. CDR1 is SNHLY and CDR2 is FYNNEI in the germline V gene. The CDR3 loop spans 13 amino acids. Trimming cost V 4 bases and J 7 bases, with 11 bases left between them. CDR3 sequence (DNA): TGTGCCAGCAGTGTTATGCAGGACCAGCCCCAGCATTTT. As protein: CASSVMQDQPQHF.

This clone appeared a few times. This chain uses TRBV6-2 or TRBV6-3 with TRBJ1-3, with D possibly being TRBD1 (5 bases). CDR1 MNHEY and CDR2 SVGEGT come from the germline V gene. V lost 5 bases and J 2 bases, leaving 16 bases between the germline ends. This CDR3 has 16 residues. CDR3 sequence: CASSPRRGVPGNTIYF. The CDR3, as DNA: TGTGCCAGCAGTCCCCGGCGAGGGGTCCCTGGAAACACCATATATTTT.

The V call is TRBV28, the J call TRBJ1-1; D unresolved. The CDR3 runs to 14 residues. Germline CDR1 is MDHEN and CDR2 is SYDVKM. Trimming took off 6 bases at V and 4 bases at J, with 15 bases between the two ends. This chain's CDR3 is CASSRLVTGTEAFF. CDR3 DNA: TGTGCCAGCAGCCGATTAGTTACGGGCACTGAAGCTTTCTTT. Supplemented by reference TRBV28 and TRBJ1-1, the full variable domain reads DVKVTQSSRYLVKRTGEKVFLECVQDMDHENMFWYRQDPGLGLRLIYFSYDVKMKEKGDIPEGYSVSREKKERFSLILESASTNQTSMYLCASSRLVTGTEAFFGQGTRLTVV.

The V call is TRBV19, the J call TRBJ1-1; 10 nucleotides agree with TRBD1. The CDR3 runs 16 residues. Germline V gives CDR1 LNHDA, CDR2 SQIVND (reference sequence). V was clipped by 5 bases and J by 2 bases; unmatched bases: 8. The CDR3 loop reads CASSAPDRGRNTEAFF. The CDR3 bases are TGTGCCAGTAGTGCACCCGACAGGGGGCGAAACACTGAAGCTTTCTTT.

The CDR3 sequence: CASSLTSGGATGELFF. The DNA of the CDR3 is TGTGCCAGCAGTCTGACTAGCGGGGGGGCAACCGGGGAGCTGTTTTTT. J is TRBJ2-2 and V is TRBV28; 14 nucleotides line up with TRBD2. The CDR3 covers 16 residues. V dropped 5 bases and J dropped 5; count of bases not matched to a gene: 4. From germline, CDR1 is MDHEN and CDR2 SYDVKM.

This chain joins TRBV21-1 and TRBJ1-2; the table's D call, TRBD1, was not checked against the DNA. TRBV21-1 is reported as a pseudogene. There are 14 residues in the CDR3. CDR3 nucleotide sequence: TGTGCCCTCCCTCCGGGACAGATGAACTATGGCTACACCTTC. Amino acids: CALPPGQMNYGYTF.

The genes are TRBV3-1 (or the pseudogene TRBV3-2) and TRBJ1-3; no clear D. This CDR3 is built from 16 residues. With 8 bases removed from V and 1 base from J, the gap between germline ends came to 18 bases. Germline values: CDR1 LGHDT, CDR2 YNNKEL (reference sequence). CDR3 bases: TGTGCCAGCGCCCTAACCTCGGGAGGTTCTGGAAACACCATATATTTT. Encoded protein: CASALTSGGSGNTIYF.

The V call is TRBV27, the J call TRBJ1-5; tentatively, D is TRBD1 (5 bases). The V end was cut by 2 bases, the J end by 0 bases, with 14 bases between. This CDR3 is 17 amino acids long. CDR1 and CDR2 (germline): MNHEY, SMNVEV (reference sequence). The CDR3 nucleotides are TGTGCCAGCAGTTTAAGGGGCGGATCTTATAGCAATCAGCCCCAGCATTTT. It yields the protein CASSLRGGSYSNQPQHF.

A word on this clone: This sample includes further DNA sequences coding for the same CDR3. V gene TRBV30 combines with J gene TRBJ1-3; D call uncertain. The germline V gene has CDR1 GTSNPN and CDR2 SVGIG (reference sequence). V was shortened by 8 bases and J by 2 bases, with 7 bases between the two germline ends. The CDR3 spans 11 residues. CDR3 loop: CARGTGNTIYF. CDR3 in DNA: TGTGCCCGCGGTACTGGAAACACCATATATTTT.

The chain recombines TRBV6-4 with TRBJ2-7, with 7 bases that match TRBD1. This CDR3 is built from 13 residues. Germline V lookup: CDR1 MRHNA, CDR2 SNTAGT. V was clipped by 3 bases and J by 6 bases; unmatched bases: 5. The CDR3 nucleotides read TGTGCCAGCAGTGAGAGGCAGGGGGTCGAGCAGTACTTC. Its protein is CASSERQGVEQYF.

The chain uses TRBV7-9 and TRBJ1-2, with 7 bases that match TRBD1. Germline CDR1 and CDR2: SEHNR and FQNEAQ (reference sequence). This CDR3 has 15 residues. Trimming at V came to 5 bases and at J to 6 bases, leaving 12 bases not matched to a gene. CDR3: CASSPSYTGVDGYTF. CDR3 coding DNA: TGTGCCAGCAGCCCCAGTTATACAGGGGTCGATGGCTACACCTTC.

The chain is built from TRBV2 and TRBJ1-1; the D is unclear. The CDR3 has 16 amino acids. Per the germline V gene, CDR1 is SNHLY and CDR2 is FYNNEI. Trimming took 8 bases from V and 4 from J, leaving 23 bases between them. The CDR3 nucleotides are TGTGCCAGCGCGCCAATACGGATTGGGTCGGGCACTGAAGCTTTCTTT. Translation gives CASAPIRIGSGTEAFF. The entire variable domain, with the rest obtained from reference TRBV2 and TRBJ1-1, is as follows: EPEVTQTPSHQVTQMGQEVILRCVPISNHLYFYWYRQILGQKVEFLVSFYNNEISEKSEIFDDQFSVERPDGSNFTLKIRSTKLEDSAMYFCASAPIRIGSGTEAFFGQGTRLTVV.

V is TRBV29-1 and J is TRBJ2-5, with TRBD1 matching over 9 bases. CDR1 and CDR2 (germline): SQVTM, ANQGSEA. The CDR3 contains 14 residues. J gave up 5 bases and V 5 bases, and 9 bases lay outside the gene matches. CDR3 sequence reads: CSVRGTGRTETQYF. For the CDR3, the DNA is TGCAGCGTTCGAGGGACAGGGCGGACGGAGACCCAGTACTTC.

V usage is TRBV27 and J usage is TRBJ1-3; D not certain. The V and J ends lost 6 bases and 0 bases respectively, with 9 bases between them. This CDR3 has 14 residues. Germline assignment: CDR1 MNHEY and CDR2 SMNVEV (reference sequence). The CDR3 protein is CASSPNLSGNTIYF. The CDR3 DNA reads TGTGCCAGCAGCCCAAATCTCTCTGGAAACACCATATATTTT.

This sequence joins TRBV27 and TRBJ1-2; perhaps TRBD1 as D (5 bases). CDR3 length equals 15 residues. V lost 0 bases to trimming and J lost 4 bases, with 12 bases between them. Germline-derived CDR1 and CDR2 are MNHEY and SMNVEV (reference sequence). The DNA for the CDR3 is TGTGCCAGCAGTTTATCCGCGACAGATCCCTATGGCTACACCTTC. Protein: CASSLSATDPYGYTF.

The V call is TRBV19, the J call TRBJ2-3, with D hard to call. Germline loops: CDR1 LNHDA, CDR2 SQIVND (reference sequence). This CDR3 spans 15 amino acids. Trimming took 5 bases from V and 1 from J, leaving 13 bases between them. CDR3 protein: CASSWQAMGTDTQYF. The CDR3 DNA reads as TGTGCCAGTAGTTGGCAGGCTATGGGCACAGATACGCAGTATTTT. The entire variable domain, with the rest obtained from reference TRBV19 and TRBJ2-3, is as follows: DGGITQSPKYLFRKEGQNVTLSCEQNLNHDAMYWYRQDPGQGLRLIYYSQIVNDFQKGDIAEGYSVSREKKESFPLTVTSAQKNPTAFYLCASSWQAMGTDTQYFGPGTRLTVL.

This clone was observed a few times. The chain uses TRBV5-1 and TRBJ1-2; perhaps TRBD1 as D (6 bases). V lost 1 base to trimming and J lost 7 bases, with 14 bases between them. The CDR3 length is 14 residues. CDR1 SGHRS and CDR2 YFSETQ come from the germline V gene. The CDR3 loop is CASSLMEVTGGYTF. The DNA of the CDR3 is TGCGCCAGCAGCTTGATGGAAGTGACAGGTGGCTACACCTTC. The variable domain in full, with the rest retrieved from reference TRBV5-1 and TRBJ1-2, is KAGVTQTPRYLIKTRGQQVTLSCSPISGHRSVSWYQQTPGQGLQFLFEYFSETQRNKGNFPGRFSGRQFSNSRSEMNVSTLELGDSALYLCASSLMEVTGGYTFGSGTRLTVV.

V is TRBV4-1 and J is TRBJ2-2, with TRBD2 matching 9 bases. The V gene end was trimmed by 0 bases and the J gene end by 0 bases; junction bases not matched to a gene: 2. The CDR3 length is 17 residues. CDR1 is MGHRA, CDR2 YSYEKL, per germline. CDR3 nucleotide sequence: TGCGCCAGCAGCCAAGACCTAGCGGGATCGAACACCGGGGAGCTGTTTTTT. This codes for CASSQDLAGSNTGELFF.

The rearrangement joins TRBV7-9 to TRBJ1-1; D is undetermined. CDR1 and CDR2 from the germline V gene are SEHNR and FQNEAQ (reference sequence). There are 15 residues in the CDR3. The V gene lost 5 bases and the J gene lost 1 base, with 14 bases spanning the gap. The CDR3 region has the DNA TGTGCCAGCAGCCTGTCGACCGGATCGAACACTGAAGCTTTCTTT. Amino acid sequence: CASSLSTGSNTEAFF.

The chain uses TRBV3-1 (or the pseudogene TRBV3-2) and TRBJ2-1; D is uncertain. CDR3 length equals 14 residues. From germline, CDR1 is LGHDT and CDR2 YNNKEL (reference sequence). Trimming cost V 4 bases and J 1 base, with 8 bases left between them. The CDR3 nucleotides read TGTGCCAGCAGCCGGTATGGGTCCTACAATGAGCAGTTCTTC. Its protein product is CASSRYGSYNEQFF.

The J gene is TRBJ2-1, the V gene TRBV5-1, with TRBD1 identical over 9 bases. Germline lookup yields CDR1 SGHRS and CDR2 YFSETQ. The CDR3 has 14 amino acids. V lost 2 bases to trimming and J lost 8 bases; unmatched junction nucleotides: 5. The DNA for the CDR3 is TGCGCCAGCAGCTTACAGGGGGCCATGGATGAGCAGTTCTTC. Its translation is CASSLQGAMDEQFF.

This chain connects TRBV24-1 to TRBJ2-2; maybe TRBD1 (5 bases). The V end lost 5 bases, the J end lost 6 bases, and 12 bases lay between the germline ends. Germline V lookup: CDR1 KGHDR, CDR2 SFDVKD. The CDR3 consists of 14 residues. Here the CDR3 reads CATSAQAASGELFF. DNA of the CDR3: TGTGCCACCAGTGCACAGGCGGCCTCCGGGGAGCTGTTTTTT.

This chain joins TRBV10-1 and TRBJ2-1; TRBD1 is a possible D gene (6 bases). The ends were cut back, 3 bases at V and 0 bases at J, with 15 bases in the middle. CDR1 and CDR2 from the germline V gene are WNHNN and SYGVQD (reference sequence). The CDR3 totals 17 residues. This chain's CDR3 is CASSDNIGRGSYNEQFF. The CDR3 DNA sequence: TGCGCCAGCAGTGACAACATCGGCAGGGGCTCCTACAATGAGCAGTTCTTC.

The chain links TRBV7-3 to TRBJ2-1; D uncertain. V was cut by 0 bases and J by 2 bases, with 17 bases left in between. The CDR3 has 18 amino acids. Germline V CDR1 and CDR2: SGHTA, FQGTGA. The CDR3 nucleotides are TGTGCCAGCAGCTTAACGGCTCCGAGTCTATCTACCTACAATGAGCAGTTCTTC. Its translation: CASSLTAPSLSTYNEQFF.

This chain links TRBV19 with TRBJ2-3; D ambiguous. Germline V gene sequence: CDR1 LNHDA, CDR2 SQIVND (reference sequence). With 5 bases removed from V and 2 bases from J, the gap between germline ends came to 5 bases. This CDR3 is built from 12 residues. The CDR3 loop reads CASSLHTDTQYF. CDR3 sequence (DNA): TGTGCCAGTAGTCTTCACACAGATACGCAGTATTTT.

This chain links TRBV10-1 with TRBJ2-1, with 7 positions matching TRBD1. CDR3 length: 14 residues. The germline gives CDR1 WNHNN, CDR2 SYGVQD (reference sequence). V trimming: 4 bases; J trimming: 8 bases; junction bases outside the gene matches: 8. CDR3 coding DNA: TGCGCCAGCAGTGCCGTCGACAGGGTCCATGAGCAGTTCTTC. Translating it yields CASSAVDRVHEQFF.

The chain recombines TRBV29-1 with TRBJ2-7, with D unresolved. The germline V gene encodes CDR1 SQVTM and CDR2 ANQGSEA. The CDR3 consists of 12 residues. V was cut by 4 bases and J by 3 bases, with 10 bases left in between. The CDR3 protein is CSVVGGRYEQYF. DNA for the CDR3: TGCAGCGTTGTGGGCGGCCGCTACGAGCAGTACTTC.